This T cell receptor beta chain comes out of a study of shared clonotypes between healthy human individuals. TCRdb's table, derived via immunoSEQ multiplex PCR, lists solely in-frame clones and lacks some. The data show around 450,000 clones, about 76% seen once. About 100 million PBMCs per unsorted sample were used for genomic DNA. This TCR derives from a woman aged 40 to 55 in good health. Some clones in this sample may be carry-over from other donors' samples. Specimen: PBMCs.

The CDR3 loop is CASSQDPRTGQASYEQYF. The CDR3 DNA is TGCGCCAGCAGCCAAGATCCCCGGACAGGACAAGCCTCCTACGAGCAGTACTTC. The rearrangement links TRBV4-1 to TRBJ2-7; 7 bases are a match to TRBD1. The junction had 11 bases not matched to a gene; V was cut back by 0 bases and J by 0 bases. This CDR3 comprises 18 residues. Germline V gives CDR1 MGHRA, CDR2 YSYEKL.